This T cell receptor beta chain was identified in a study of shared clonotypes between healthy human individuals. Notes on the study in general: Since donors were few, the genetic and exposure-history diversity represented was limited.

Profiled with immunoSEQ multiplex PCR; TCRdb holds only in-frame clones, not every one. Among 1,500,000 or so clones listed, roughly 97% were seen once. Per germline, CDR1 LNHDA and CDR2 SQIVND (reference sequence). The CDR3 is 16 residues long. Trimming cost V 4 bases and J 7 bases; bases outside gene matches: 8. In the case of this clone: What it recognizes is unknown.

The chain links TRBV19 to TRBJ2-1; 12 bases map to TRBD2. The sample consisted of naive CD4+ T cells sorted from blood. The subset here: CD45RA+ positively selected. This receptor was identified in a man in his thirties or forties in good health. For the CDR3, the DNA is TGTGCCAGTAGTAACCGACTAGCGGGAGTGGGGAATGAGCAGTTCTTC. The encoded protein is CASSNRLAGVGNEQFF.